This T cell receptor (beta chain) originates from a study of blood T cell repertoires in COVID-19. On the study more broadly: T cells, B-cell-depleted T cells, or PBMCs supplied cDNA or gDNA.

The CDR3 contains 14 residues. Germline values: CDR1 LGHDT, CDR2 YNNKEL (reference sequence). Trimming removed 1 base from V and 2 bases from J, with 8 bases in between. Data came from immunoSEQ multiplex PCR; TCRdb stores just in-frame clones and leaves some out. Among about 37,000 clones, approximately 90% were seen once, and the ten largest hold approximately 10%. The sample taken for sequencing was peripheral blood. V is TRBV3-1 (or the pseudogene TRBV3-2) and J is TRBJ1-2; D uncertain. The clonotype was recovered from a man in his 60s with active COVID-19. CDR3 protein: CASSQVARNYGYTF. CDR3 DNA: TGTGCCAGCAGCCAAGTGGCCAGGAACTATGGCTACACCTTC.